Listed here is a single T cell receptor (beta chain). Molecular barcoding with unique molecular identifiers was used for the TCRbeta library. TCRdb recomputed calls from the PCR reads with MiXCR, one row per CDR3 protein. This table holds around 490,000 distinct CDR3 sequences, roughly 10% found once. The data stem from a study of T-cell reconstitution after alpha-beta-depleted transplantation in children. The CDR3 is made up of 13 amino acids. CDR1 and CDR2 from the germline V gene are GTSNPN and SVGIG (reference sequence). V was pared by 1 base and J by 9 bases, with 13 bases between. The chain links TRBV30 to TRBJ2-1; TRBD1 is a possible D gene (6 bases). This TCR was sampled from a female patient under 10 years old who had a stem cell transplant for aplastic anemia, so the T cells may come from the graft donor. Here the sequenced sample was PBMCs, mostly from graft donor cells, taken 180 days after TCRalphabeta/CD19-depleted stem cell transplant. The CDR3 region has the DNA TGTGCCTGGAGTGCGGCAGGGGCAGGTGAGCAGTTCTTC. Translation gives CAWSAAGAGEQFF.